This T cell receptor beta chain was recorded in a study of response to subunit inactivated influenza vaccine. The length of the CDR3 is 15 residues. V gave up 5 bases and J gave up 8 bases; unmatched junction bases: 13. Germline V gives CDR1 DFQATT, CDR2 SNEGSKA (reference sequence). MiXCR was run by TCRdb on the RT-PCR reads, yielding one entry per CDR3 protein. The profile shows roughly 500,000 distinct CDR3 sequences, approximately 15% of them singletons. The study, taken as a whole, reports: Researchers suggested that each seasonal influenza vaccination recruits few new T cells.

As concerns this clonotype: The antigen is not known.

Sequences were derived from CD4+ T cells sorted from PBMCs, sampled less than 25 months after vaccination. The V gene is TRBV20-1, the J gene TRBJ2-1; TRBD2 matches 9 bases. The sequence derives from a man in his fifties or sixties who received an inactivated influenza vaccine. The DNA for the CDR3 is TGCAGTGCTGAGACCGGGACTAGCATTTTGGATGAGCAGTTCTTC. It yields the protein CSAETGTSILDEQFF.